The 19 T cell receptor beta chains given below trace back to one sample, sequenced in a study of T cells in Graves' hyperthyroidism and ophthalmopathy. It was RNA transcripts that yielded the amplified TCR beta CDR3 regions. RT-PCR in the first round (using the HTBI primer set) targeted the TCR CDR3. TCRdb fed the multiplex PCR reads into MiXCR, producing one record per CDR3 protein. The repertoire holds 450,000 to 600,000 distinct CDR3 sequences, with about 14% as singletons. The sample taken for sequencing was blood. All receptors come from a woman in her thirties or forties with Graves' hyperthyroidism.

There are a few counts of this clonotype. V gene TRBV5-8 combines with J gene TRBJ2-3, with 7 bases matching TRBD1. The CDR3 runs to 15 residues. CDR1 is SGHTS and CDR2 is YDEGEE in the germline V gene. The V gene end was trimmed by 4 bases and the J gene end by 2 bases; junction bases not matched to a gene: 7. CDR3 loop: CASSPGGTVTDTQYF. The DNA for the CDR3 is TGTGCCAGCAGCCCTGGTGGGACAGTCACAGATACGCAGTATTTT.

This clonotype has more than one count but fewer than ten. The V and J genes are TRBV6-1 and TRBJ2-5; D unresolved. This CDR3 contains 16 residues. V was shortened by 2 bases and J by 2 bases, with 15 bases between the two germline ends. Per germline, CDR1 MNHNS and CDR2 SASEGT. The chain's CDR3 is CASSELGLTGQETQYF. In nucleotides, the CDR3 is TGTGCCAGCAGTGAATTGGGTTTAACTGGTCAAGAGACCCAGTACTTC.

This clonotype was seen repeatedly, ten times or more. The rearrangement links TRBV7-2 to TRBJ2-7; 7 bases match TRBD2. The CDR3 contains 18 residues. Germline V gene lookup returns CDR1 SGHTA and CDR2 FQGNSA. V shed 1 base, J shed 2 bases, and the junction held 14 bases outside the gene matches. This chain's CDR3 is CASSLDRAGPIRTYEQYF. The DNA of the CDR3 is TGTGCCAGCAGCTTAGATAGAGCGGGACCGATTAGAACCTACGAGCAGTACTTC.

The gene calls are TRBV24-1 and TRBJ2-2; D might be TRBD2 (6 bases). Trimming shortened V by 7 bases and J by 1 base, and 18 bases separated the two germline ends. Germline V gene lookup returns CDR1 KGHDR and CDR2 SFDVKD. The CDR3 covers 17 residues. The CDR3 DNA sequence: TGTGCCACCAGCCTACCAGCCGGGAGTGGGAACACCGGGGAGCTGTTTTTT. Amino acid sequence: CATSLPAGSGNTGELFF.

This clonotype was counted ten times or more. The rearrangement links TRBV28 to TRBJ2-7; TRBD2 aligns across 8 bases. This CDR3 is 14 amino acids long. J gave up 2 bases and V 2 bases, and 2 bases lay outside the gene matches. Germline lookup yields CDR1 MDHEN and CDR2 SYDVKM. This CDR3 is CASSLPGGAYEQYF. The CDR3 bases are TGTGCCAGCAGTTTACCCGGGGGGGCCTACGAGCAGTACTTC.

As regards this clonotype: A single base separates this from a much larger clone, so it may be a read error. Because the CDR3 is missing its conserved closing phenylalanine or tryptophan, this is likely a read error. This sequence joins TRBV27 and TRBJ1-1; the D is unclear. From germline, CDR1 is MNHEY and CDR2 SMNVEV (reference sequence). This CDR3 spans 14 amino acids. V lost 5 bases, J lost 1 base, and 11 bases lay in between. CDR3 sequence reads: CASSREGSNTEAFL. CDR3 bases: TGTGCCAGCAGTAGGGAGGGTTCGAACACTGAAGCTTTCCTT.

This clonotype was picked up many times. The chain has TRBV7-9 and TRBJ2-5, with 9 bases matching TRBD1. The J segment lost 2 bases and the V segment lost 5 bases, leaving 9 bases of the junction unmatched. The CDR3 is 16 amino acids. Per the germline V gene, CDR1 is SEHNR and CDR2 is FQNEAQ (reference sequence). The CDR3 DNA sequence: TGTGCCAGCAGCAACCCCTCGGGACAGGGTCAAGAGACCCAGTACTTC. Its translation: CASSNPSGQGQETQYF. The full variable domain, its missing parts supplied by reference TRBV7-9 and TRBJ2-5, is DTGVSQNPRHKITKRGQNVTFRCDPISEHNRLYWYRQTLGQGPEFLTYFQNEAQLEKSRLLSDRFSAERPKGSFSTLEIQRTEQGDSAMYLCASSNPSGQGQETQYFGPGTRLLVL.

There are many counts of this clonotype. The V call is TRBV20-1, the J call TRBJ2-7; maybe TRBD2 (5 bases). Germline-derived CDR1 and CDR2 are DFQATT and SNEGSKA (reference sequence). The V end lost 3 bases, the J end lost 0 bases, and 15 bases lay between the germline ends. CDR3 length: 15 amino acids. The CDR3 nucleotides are TGCAGTGCTAGTCCTTTAGGGAGTAACTCCTACGAGCAGTACTTC. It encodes CSASPLGSNSYEQYF.

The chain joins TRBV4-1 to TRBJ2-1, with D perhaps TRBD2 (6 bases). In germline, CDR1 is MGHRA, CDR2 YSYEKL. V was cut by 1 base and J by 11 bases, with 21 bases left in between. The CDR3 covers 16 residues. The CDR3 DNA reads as TGCGCCAGCAGCCAAGTGGGATTAGCGGAAGTCGATAAGCAGTTCTTC. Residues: CASSQVGLAEVDKQFF.

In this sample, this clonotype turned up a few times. The CDR3 region is CASSSTRIEQYF. CDR3 coding DNA: TGTGCCAGCAGTTCGACTAGAATCGAGCAGTACTTC. The rearrangement uses TRBV12-3 or TRBV12-4 and TRBJ2-7, with D possibly matching TRBD2 (6 bases). The length of the CDR3 is 12 residues. V was clipped by 4 bases and J by 6 bases, with 10 bases between them.

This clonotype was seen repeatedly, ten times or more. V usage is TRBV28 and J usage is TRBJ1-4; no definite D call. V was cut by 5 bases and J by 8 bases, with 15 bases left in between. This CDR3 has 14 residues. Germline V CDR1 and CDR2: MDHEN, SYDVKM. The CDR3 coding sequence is TGTGCCAGCAGTCCGCCAGCGATAGGGGAAAAACTGTTTTTT. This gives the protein CASSPPAIGEKLFF.

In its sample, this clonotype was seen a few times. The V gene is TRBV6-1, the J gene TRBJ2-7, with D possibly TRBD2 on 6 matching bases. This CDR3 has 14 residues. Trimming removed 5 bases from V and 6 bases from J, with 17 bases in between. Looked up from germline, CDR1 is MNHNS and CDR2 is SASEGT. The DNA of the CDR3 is TGTGCCAGCAGTTTAACGGGGGTGGTTTCCGAGCAGTACTTC. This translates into CASSLTGVVSEQYF.

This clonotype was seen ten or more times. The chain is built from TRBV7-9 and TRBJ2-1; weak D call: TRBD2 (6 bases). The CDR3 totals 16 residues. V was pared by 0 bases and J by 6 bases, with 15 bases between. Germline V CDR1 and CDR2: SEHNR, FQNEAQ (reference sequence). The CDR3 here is CASSLAAGQSSNEQFF. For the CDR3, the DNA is TGTGCCAGCAGCTTAGCGGCGGGGCAGAGTAGCAATGAGCAGTTCTTC.

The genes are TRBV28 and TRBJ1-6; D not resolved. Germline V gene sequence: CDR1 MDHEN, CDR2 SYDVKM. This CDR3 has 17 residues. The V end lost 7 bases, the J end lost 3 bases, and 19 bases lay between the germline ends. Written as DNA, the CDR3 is TGTGCCAGCACCACGACAACAATCCTTTTCTATAATTCACCCCTCCACTTT. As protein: CASTTTTILFYNSPLHF.

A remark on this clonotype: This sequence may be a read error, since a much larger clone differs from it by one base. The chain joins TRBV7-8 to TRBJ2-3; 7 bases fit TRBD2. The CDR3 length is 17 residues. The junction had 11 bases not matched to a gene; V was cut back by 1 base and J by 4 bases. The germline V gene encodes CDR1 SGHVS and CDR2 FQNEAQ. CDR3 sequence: CASSLVGGGLLADTQYF. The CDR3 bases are TGTGCCAGCAGCTTAGTGGGGGGGGGTCTTTTGGCAGATACGCAGTATTTT.

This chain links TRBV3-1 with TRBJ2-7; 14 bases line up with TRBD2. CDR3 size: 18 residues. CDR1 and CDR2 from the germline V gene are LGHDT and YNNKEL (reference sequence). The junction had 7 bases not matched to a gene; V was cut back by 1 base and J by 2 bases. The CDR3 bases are TGTGCCAGCAGCCAAGCGATGGGGACTAGCGGGAGCCCCTACGAGCAGTACTTC. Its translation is CASSQAMGTSGSPYEQYF.

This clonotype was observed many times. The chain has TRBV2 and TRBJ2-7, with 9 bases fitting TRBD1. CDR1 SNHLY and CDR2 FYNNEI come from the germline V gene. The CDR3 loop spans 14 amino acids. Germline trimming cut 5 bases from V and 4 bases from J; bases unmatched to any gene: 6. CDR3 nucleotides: TGTGCCAGCAGTTCCGGGACAGGGCTTTACGAGCAGTACTTC. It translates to CASSSGTGLYEQYF.

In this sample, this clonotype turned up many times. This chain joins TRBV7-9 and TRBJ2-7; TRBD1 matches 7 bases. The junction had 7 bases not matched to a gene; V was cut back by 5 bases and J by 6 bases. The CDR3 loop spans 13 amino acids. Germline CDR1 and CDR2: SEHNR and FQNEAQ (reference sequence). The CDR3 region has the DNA TGTGCCAGCAGCCCCTCTGACAGGGTCGAGCAGTACTTC. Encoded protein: CASSPSDRVEQYF.

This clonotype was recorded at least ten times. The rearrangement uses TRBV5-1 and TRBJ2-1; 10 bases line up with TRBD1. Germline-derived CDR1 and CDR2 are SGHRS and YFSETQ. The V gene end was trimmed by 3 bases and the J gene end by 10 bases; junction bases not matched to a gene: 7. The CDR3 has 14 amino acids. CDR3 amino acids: CASSSYGQGGEQFF. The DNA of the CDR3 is TGCGCCAGCAGCTCGTATGGACAGGGGGGAGAGCAGTTCTTC.